These T cell receptor beta chains were read from a single sample in a study of radiotherapy plus CTLA-4 blockade in lung cancer. Using immunoSEQ multiplex PCR, the repertoire was profiled, and TCRdb retains in-frame clones only, with some absent. This repertoire shows more than 75,000 clones, around 86% found once; its top ten account for roughly 0.95%. Specimen: peripheral blood, collected from a patient treated with radiotherapy plus ipilimumab. The receptor set was obtained from a human donor with non-small cell lung cancer who had stable disease on radiotherapy plus ipilimumab. The CDR3 runs from the conserved cysteine through the conserved F or W.

J gene: TRBJ2-7; V gene: TRBV28; CDR3 protein: CASSFRDKWPYEQYF
J gene: TRBJ2-1; V gene: TRBV19; CDR3 protein: CASSIELAGNEQFF
J gene: TRBJ1-2; V gene: TRBV29-1; CDR3 protein: CSGTGGNYGYTF
J gene: TRBJ1-2; V gene: TRBV28; CDR3 protein: CASSSGTGTVSYGYTF
J gene: TRBJ2-7; V gene: TRBV11-1; CDR3 protein: CASRDSYEQYF
J gene: TRBJ1-6; V gene: TRBV9; CDR3 protein: CASSVGQESPLHF
J gene: TRBJ1-2; V gene: TRBV7-2; CDR3 protein: CASRAGGGAYGYTF
J gene: TRBJ2-7; V gene: TRBV18; CDR3 protein: CASSPDGTYEQYF
J gene: TRBJ1-6; V gene: TRBV6-6; CDR3 protein: CASKRGTNNSPLHF
J gene: TRBJ1-5; V gene: TRBV19; CDR3 protein: CASSIQAAGVGQGNQPQHF
J gene: TRBJ2-1; V gene: TRBV7-9; CDR3 protein: CASSLVRSRYNEQFF
J gene: TRBJ1-2; V gene: TRBV5-1; CDR3 protein: CASSLSQSYGYTF
J gene: TRBJ2-3; V gene: TRBV18; CDR3 protein: CASSPRETDTQYF
J gene: TRBJ1-6; V gene: TRBV30; CDR3 protein: CAWSRSSSYNSPLHF
J gene: TRBJ1-4; V gene: TRBV7-3; CDR3 protein: CASSLISRLNVNEKLFF
J gene: TRBJ2-7; V gene: TRBV15; CDR3 protein: CATSRDIEGQYF
J gene: TRBJ2-3; V gene: TRBV9; CDR3 protein: CASSERGLNTDTQYF
J gene: TRBJ1-2; V gene: TRBV29-1; CDR3 protein: CSVEDLSRYGYTF
J gene: TRBJ1-5; V gene: TRBV5-8; CDR3 protein: CASTTGYSNQPQHF
J gene: TRBJ2-7; V gene: TRBV5-6; CDR3 protein: CASSFFFLQSNRGYEQYF
J gene: TRBJ1-2; V gene: TRBV5-1; CDR3 protein: CASSLNQGTKANYGYTF
J gene: TRBJ1-1; V gene: TRBV7-3; CDR3 protein: CASSLRRTAMKTEAFF
J gene: TRBJ1-2; V gene: TRBV28; CDR3 protein: CASSPGLRGYTF
J gene: TRBJ1-4; V gene: TRBV5-1; CDR3 protein: CASSLGQNNEKLFF
J gene: TRBJ1-1; V gene: TRBV6-1; CDR3 protein: CASRTGIKNTEAFF
J gene: TRBJ2-1; V gene: TRBV4-1; CDR3 protein: CASSRDWGYNEQFF
J gene: TRBJ2-5; V gene: TRBV7-7; CDR3 protein: CASSLNRAQETQYF
J gene: TRBJ2-3; V gene: TRBV5-1; CDR3 protein: CASSGGQGDTQYF
J gene: TRBJ2-3; V gene: TRBV7-9; CDR3 protein: CASSSGTSAYGTDTQYF
J gene: TRBJ2-7; V gene: TRBV4-1; CDR3 protein: CASSQEFRSYEQYF
J gene: TRBJ2-5; V gene: TRBV28; CDR3 protein: CASSLTYQETQYF
J gene: TRBJ1-2; V gene: TRBV28; CDR3 protein: CASRVRETTNYGYTF
J gene: TRBJ1-2; V gene: TRBV6-6; CDR3 protein: CASSYRRASVYGYTF
J gene: TRBJ2-7; V gene: TRBV5-6; CDR3 protein: CASSQDVAYEQYF
J gene: TRBJ1-2; V gene: TRBV28; CDR3 protein: CASSPGPSSHTF
J gene: TRBJ1-6; V gene: TRBV9; CDR3 protein: CASSDGQLNNSPLHF
J gene: TRBJ2-1; V gene: TRBV6-6; CDR3 protein: CASSPAGVSYNEQFF
J gene: TRBJ2-7; V gene: TRBV6-1; CDR3 protein: CASSESGGLYEQYF
J gene: TRBJ2-3; V gene: TRBV9; CDR3 protein: CASSVRSGGASTDTQYF
J gene: TRBJ1-1; V gene: TRBV28; CDR3 protein: CASSHRTGARPNTEAFF
J gene: TRBJ2-7; V gene: TRBV11-2; CDR3 protein: CASSSLLMVPGEQYF
J gene: TRBJ1-5; V gene: TRBV27; CDR3 protein: CASSPLTGVNQPQHF
J gene: TRBJ1-5; V gene: TRBV7-2; CDR3 protein: CASSYRDRVGNQPQHF
J gene: TRBJ2-3; V gene: TRBV4-2; CDR3 protein: CASSQTRQVTDTQYF
J gene: TRBJ1-4; V gene: TRBV7-9; CDR3 protein: CASTLGEFNEKLFF
J gene: TRBJ1-4; V gene: TRBV30; CDR3 protein: CAWSVLAGEKLFF
J gene: TRBJ1-6; V gene: TRBV30; CDR3 protein: CAWSKGSSYNSPLHF
J gene: TRBJ2-3; V gene: TRBV30; CDR3 protein: CAWRYARADTQYF
J gene: TRBJ1-5; V gene: TRBV19; CDR3 protein: CASSRGTGGSQPQHF
J gene: TRBJ1-3; V gene: TRBV9; CDR3 protein: CASSVSGTTGNTIYF
J gene: TRBJ2-5; V gene: TRBV27; CDR3 protein: CASRGGQMETQYF
J gene: TRBJ2-2; V gene: TRBV4-1; CDR3 protein: CASSQGPGGPGELFF
J gene: TRBJ2-7; V gene: TRBV7-8; CDR3 protein: CASSPLPSGGLAGGRSYEQYF
J gene: TRBJ2-7; V gene: TRBV5-1; CDR3 protein: CASSLYLAGGGEQYF